Listed below are T cell receptor beta chains from one sample, sequenced in a study of blood T cell repertoires in COVID-19. Repertoires were generated with immunoSEQ multiplex PCR, while TCRdb's copy carries only in-frame clones and drops some. The table lists roughly 230,000 clones, 75% to 90% of them singletons, with roughly 4.8% in the top ten. Sequenced material: peripheral blood. Receptors were obtained from a woman between 40 and 50 years old who had recovered from COVID-19. Each CDR3 is given without its conserved first and last residue. Fields, in order: V gene, CDR3 protein.

>TRBV7-9
ASSAPDRVRTEAF
>TRBV5-5
ASSLESSLREQF
>TRBV5-1
ASSLGGADQPQH
>TRBV2
ASSGTGEGYGYT
>TRBV10-3
ATSTDNEQF
>TRBV7-9
ASTPTSGMGDEQF
>TRBV4-1
ASSQVPGEGQPQH
>TRBV30
AWAGHSNQPQH
>TRBV11-2
ASSLDLTSGRALYNEQF
>TRBV9
ASSEKTGPYEQY
>TRBV6-4
ASSDSAGYGYT
>TRBV6-6
ASSFRTGGQGYT
>TRBV19
ASSIVASGNYEQY
>TRBV10-3
AITASGGTDTQY
>TRBV2
ASSDYWTAETQY
>TRBV7-9
ASSLYYRGYT
>TRBV11-2
ASSLGLAGEQY
>TRBV6-2/TRBV6-3
ASTPRGTLDGYT
>TRBV10-3
AITPTRSGSGEQY
>TRBV25-1
ASSEGQGKKLF
>TRBV2
ASRERDEKLF
>TRBV19
ASSTDRVGETQY
>TRBV25-1
ASSELEDNWTQY
>TRBV15
ATSRVVGRSLNEQF
>TRBV6-1
ASSDKPNQPQH
>TRBV5-1
ASSLERGGNTIY
>TRBV3-1/TRBV3-2
ASSQGGQQETQY
>TRBV6-1
ASSEAGSIYNEQF
>TRBV13
ASQEGLAGTDTQY
>TRBV30
AWSVQGQPQH
>TRBV7-3
ASSSSLGNTIY
>TRBV29-1
SCGLLADTQY
>TRBV6-2/TRBV6-3
ASSRAGGSYNEQF
>TRBV4-3
ASSQDYINSRAGVDEKLF
>TRBV6-5
ASSTDRPNTEAF
>TRBV10-3
AISRQVAAGANVLT
>TRBV9
ASSVGAGVGTDTQY
>TRBV10-3
AISDTSSGNTIY
>TRBV12-3/TRBV12-4
ASSFTGMNIQY
>TRBV11-3
ASSQRRGRDGYT
>TRBV7-9
ASSSSGGFAEAF
>TRBV4-1
ASSLDRANSPLH
>TRBV13
ASSLWARRGDTQY
>TRBV3-1/TRBV3-2
ASSQDNSGGTEAF
>TRBV25-1
ASRNRGQGTEAF
>TRBV25-1
ASSALGTGFTGELF
>TRBV15
ATSRFRDRVYNEQF
>TRBV15
ATSMSYPVREQF
>TRBV7-3
ASSLFPTEDYEQY
>TRBV2
ASSWTLVSNTEAF
>TRBV4-1
ASSQDELSWEKLF
>TRBV4-3
ASSQSMYGQTENIQY
>TRBV9
ASSGARLPGLAGSNEQF
>TRBV10-3
AISEIGDRLDEQY
>TRBV12-1
ASSFPERDGVPEQF
>TRBV6-6
ASSRTGDEQY
>TRBV4-3
ASSQVPGNSPLH
>TRBV28
ASSLSRPLGQPQH